This T cell receptor beta chain was observed in a study of regulatory and conventional T cells in RAG deficiency. Findings and caveats of the study: Other subsets showed 9 to 10-fold reductions, but Treg unique TCR beta sequences fell 80 to 100-fold in these patients.

Per the germline V gene, CDR1 is LNHDA and CDR2 is SQIVND (reference sequence). This CDR3 comprises 15 residues. The V and J ends lost 2 bases and 4 bases respectively, with 14 bases between them. On this clone itself: Its target is not known.

Conventional CD4+ T cells were sorted from blood as CD25-low CD127-high cells. Assay: immunoSEQ multiplex PCR; the TCRdb copy retains only in-frame clones and omits some. The table includes 20,000 to 25,000 clones, 95% to 96% detected once. This sample was also put to use in a study of regulatory T cells. As that report states: Amplification used 52 TRBV primers and 13 TRBJ primers. Regulatory T cells showed the strongest V-J pair restriction and V/J gene skewing among patient repertoires.

The TCR sequence derives from a human donor in good health. Sequences were obtained from CD25- CD4+ T cells sorted from blood. The chain links TRBV19 to TRBJ1-2; D is unclear. CDR3 residues: CASSITAQTLYGYTF. CDR3 DNA sequence: TGTGCCAGTAGTATAACTGCACAGACCCTCTATGGCTACACCTTC.